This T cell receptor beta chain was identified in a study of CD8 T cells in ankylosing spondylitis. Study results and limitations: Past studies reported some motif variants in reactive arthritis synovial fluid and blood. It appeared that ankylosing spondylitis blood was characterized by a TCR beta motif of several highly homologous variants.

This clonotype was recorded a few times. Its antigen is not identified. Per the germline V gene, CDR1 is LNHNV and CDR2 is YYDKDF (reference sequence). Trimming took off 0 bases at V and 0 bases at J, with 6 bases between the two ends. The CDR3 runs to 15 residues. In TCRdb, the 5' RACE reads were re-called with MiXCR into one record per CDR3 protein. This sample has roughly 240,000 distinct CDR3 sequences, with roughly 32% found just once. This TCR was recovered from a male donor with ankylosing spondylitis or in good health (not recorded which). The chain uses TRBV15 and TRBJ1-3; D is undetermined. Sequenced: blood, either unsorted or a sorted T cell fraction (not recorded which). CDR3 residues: CATSRDGTSGNTIYF. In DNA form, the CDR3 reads TGTGCCACCAGCAGAGATGGAACCTCTGGAAACACCATATATTTT.